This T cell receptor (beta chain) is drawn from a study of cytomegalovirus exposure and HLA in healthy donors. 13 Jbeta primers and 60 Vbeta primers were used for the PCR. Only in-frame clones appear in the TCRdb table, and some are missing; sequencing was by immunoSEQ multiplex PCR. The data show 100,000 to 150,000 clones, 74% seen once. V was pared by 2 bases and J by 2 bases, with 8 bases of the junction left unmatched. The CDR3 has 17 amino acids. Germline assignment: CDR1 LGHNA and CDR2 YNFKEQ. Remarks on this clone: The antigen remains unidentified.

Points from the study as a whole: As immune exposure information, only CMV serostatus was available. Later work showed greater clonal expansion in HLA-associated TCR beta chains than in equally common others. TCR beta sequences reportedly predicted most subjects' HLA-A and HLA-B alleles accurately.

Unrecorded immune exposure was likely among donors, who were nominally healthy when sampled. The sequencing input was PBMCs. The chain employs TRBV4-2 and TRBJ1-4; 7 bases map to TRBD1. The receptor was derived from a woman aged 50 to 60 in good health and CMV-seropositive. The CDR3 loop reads CASSQLNTGVTNEKLFF. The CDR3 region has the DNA TGTGCCAGCAGCCAACTCAATACAGGGGTTACTAATGAAAAACTGTTTTTT.